The next 32 T cell receptor beta chains were all read from a single sample in a study of T cell responses to AZD1222 COVID-19 vaccine. Generated by immunoSEQ multiplex PCR, the TCRdb table keeps only in-frame clones and is missing some. The sample shows about 190,000 clones, roughly 93% of them seen only once. The material sequenced was peripheral blood, taken on day 0 of AZD1222 vaccination. Receptors were obtained from an adult in good health.

The CDR3 region is CAWSGYTGELFF. The CDR3 DNA reads as TGTGCCTGGAGTGGATACACCGGGGAGCTGTTTTTT. The chain joins TRBV30 to TRBJ2-2; D is unresolved. The CDR3 has 12 amino acids. The ends were cut back, 1 base at V and 3 bases at J, with 3 bases in the middle. Germline CDR1 and CDR2: GTSNPN and SVGIG (reference sequence). The full variable domain, its missing parts supplied by reference TRBV30 and TRBJ2-2, is SQTIHQWPATLVQPVGSPLSLECTVEGTSNPNLYWYRQAAGRGLQLLFYSVGIGQISSEVPQNLSASRPQDRQFILSSKKLLLSDSGFYLCAWSGYTGELFFGEGSRLTVL.

This clone turned up a few times. This sequence joins TRBV19 and TRBJ2-3; no firm D call. The V gene's germline CDR1 is LNHDA and CDR2 SQIVND (reference sequence). Trimming removed 3 bases at V and 2 bases at J, with 9 bases between. CDR3 length equals 14 residues. CDR3 bases: TGTGCCAGTAGTATCGGGCAGGCCACAGATACGCAGTATTTT. Its protein is CASSIGQATDTQYF.

The V call is TRBV2, the J call TRBJ1-6; 7 bases match TRBD1. V was pared by 4 bases and J by 0 bases, with 6 bases of the junction left unmatched. Germline V gives CDR1 SNHLY, CDR2 FYNNEI. This CDR3 comprises 17 residues. Written as DNA, the CDR3 is TGTGCCAGCAGTGCCGAGACAGGGAGCTCCTATAATTCACCCCTCCACTTT. Residues: CASSAETGSSYNSPLHF.

This chain uses TRBV9 with TRBJ2-7, with D perhaps matching TRBD2 (5 bases). V lost 10 bases, J lost 6 bases, and 8 bases lay in between. In germline, CDR1 is SGDLS, CDR2 YYNGEE. The CDR3 covers 9 residues. The CDR3: CACEGEQYF. In nucleotides, the CDR3 is TGTGCCTGCGAGGGCGAGCAGTACTTC.

The V and J genes are TRBV28 and TRBJ1-2; 7 bases are shared with TRBD1. J was trimmed by 6 bases and V by 5 bases; bases with no gene match: 12. The germline V gene encodes CDR1 MDHEN and CDR2 SYDVKM. This CDR3 has 15 residues. CDR3 sequence (DNA): TGTGCCAGCAGTCGACTAGGGGGCGGGCGAGATGGCTACACCTTC. It codes for CASSRLGGGRDGYTF.

V is TRBV24-1 and J is TRBJ2-1; D gene uncertain. Germline CDR1 reads KGHDR; CDR2 reads SFDVKD. This CDR3 is built from 16 residues. V was cut by 7 bases and J by 2 bases, with 17 bases left in between. The CDR3 nucleotides are TGTGCCACCAGGTACCACTCGACCGTCCCCTACAATGAGCAGTTCTTC. It is translated as CATRYHSTVPYNEQFF.

This clone was observed a single time. The chain carries TRBV5-1 and TRBJ1-6; tentative D call: TRBD1 (6 bases). The germline V gene encodes CDR1 SGHRS and CDR2 YFSETQ. V was cut by 4 bases and J by 6 bases, with 8 bases left in between. CDR3 length: 13 amino acids. CDR3: CASSLDSNSPLHF. The CDR3 DNA follows: TGCGCCAGCAGCCTGGACAGTAATTCACCCCTCCACTTT.

J is TRBJ1-1 and V is TRBV30; D is undetermined. Germline V gene data show CDR1 as GTSNPN and CDR2 as SVGIG (reference sequence). The CDR3 has 10 residues. V was trimmed by 2 bases and J by 7 bases, leaving 5 bases between them. The CDR3 region is CAWSPHEAFF. The CDR3 DNA follows: TGTGCCTGGAGTCCTCATGAAGCTTTCTTT.

V gene TRBV4-3 combines with J gene TRBJ2-7; TRBD2 agrees at 7 bases. Per germline, CDR1 LGHNA and CDR2 YSLEER. With V trimmed by 3 bases and J by 6 bases, 14 bases remained unmatched. The CDR3 sequence is 16 residues long. Here the CDR3 DNA reads TGCGCCAGCAGCCAGGTCGGTGGACTAGGGGTCGGCGAGCAGTACTTC. This codes for CASSQVGGLGVGEQYF.

The chain's CDR3 is CASGSDFEQYF. The CDR3, as DNA: TGTGCCAGCGGCTCCGATTTCGAGCAGTACTTC. V usage is TRBV28 and J usage is TRBJ2-7; D gene uncertain. The CDR3 consists of 11 residues. Germline lookup yields CDR1 MDHEN and CDR2 SYDVKM. Trimming pared 8 bases from V and 6 bases from J, leaving 11 bases between. The variable domain in full, with the rest retrieved from reference TRBV28 and TRBJ2-7, is DVKVTQSSRYLVKRTGEKVFLECVQDMDHENMFWYRQDPGLGLRLIYFSYDVKMKEKGDIPEGYSVSREKKERFSLILESASTNQTSMYLCASGSDFEQYFGPGTRLTVT.

The chain carries TRBV27 and TRBJ1-5; D not certain. V was trimmed by 8 bases and J by 6 bases, leaving 8 bases between them. Per germline, CDR1 MNHEY and CDR2 SMNVEV (reference sequence). The CDR3 is made up of 11 amino acids. DNA for the CDR3: TGTGCCAGCGGAAGGGTTCAGCCCCAGCATTTT. As protein: CASGRVQPQHF.

The table lists this clone with a few counts. The chain couples TRBV28 to TRBJ2-7; 10 bases match TRBD2. Germline V lookup: CDR1 MDHEN, CDR2 SYDVKM. CDR3 length equals 14 residues. V was clipped by 5 bases and J by 6 bases; unmatched bases: 7. The CDR3 is CASSGLAGVIEQYF. The CDR3 coding sequence is TGTGCCAGCAGTGGGCTAGCGGGAGTAATCGAGCAGTACTTC.

The rearrangement links TRBV4-1 to TRBJ1-1, with D perhaps matching TRBD1 (6 bases). Germline V CDR1 and CDR2: MGHRA, YSYEKL. Trimming took 1 base from V and 4 from J, leaving 13 bases between them. The length of the CDR3 is 15 residues. CDR3 loop: CASSQVQGIFTEAFF. The CDR3 DNA is TGCGCCAGCAGCCAAGTTCAGGGGATCTTCACTGAAGCTTTCTTT.

V and J are TRBV6-5 and TRBJ1-1; D is ambiguous. CDR1 is MNHEY and CDR2 is SVGAGI in the germline V gene. V dropped 0 bases and J dropped 6 bases, with 11 bases sitting between them. The CDR3 length is 14 residues. The CDR3 sequence: CASSYSSKTSEAFF. In DNA form, the CDR3 reads TGTGCCAGCAGTTACTCCTCGAAAACGTCTGAAGCTTTCTTT.

The CDR3 bases are TGTGCCAGCATTGCCGGGCGTGAGGACACCGGGGAGCTGTTTTTT. Translated, it gives CASIAGREDTGELFF. The J gene is TRBJ2-2, the V gene TRBV2, with D unresolved. V was trimmed by 7 bases and J by 3 bases, leaving 15 bases between them. Germline V gene lookup returns CDR1 SNHLY and CDR2 FYNNEI. This CDR3 region has 15 residues.

This chain uses TRBV5-5 with TRBJ1-1; D not resolved. The CDR3 covers 15 residues. Per germline, CDR1 SGHKS and CDR2 YYEKEE (reference sequence). V lost 0 bases to trimming and J lost 0 bases, with 9 bases between them. This CDR3 is CASSLGGLMNTEAFF. CDR3 DNA sequence: TGTGCCAGCAGCTTGGGAGGGCTGATGAACACTGAAGCTTTCTTT. Complete variable domain (other parts from reference TRBV5-5 and TRBJ1-1): DAGVTQSPTHLIKTRGQQVTLRCSPISGHKSVSWYQQVLGQGPQFIFQYYEKEERGRGNFPDRFSARQFPNYSSELNVNALLLGDSALYLCASSLGGLMNTEAFFGQGTRLTVV.

This chain uses TRBV29-1 with TRBJ2-1; TRBD2 aligns across 10 bases. Per germline, CDR1 SQVTM and CDR2 ANQGSEA. V lost 8 bases to trimming and J lost 8 bases; unmatched junction nucleotides: 9. The CDR3 is made up of 13 amino acids. The CDR3 nucleotides are TGCAGCTCGTGGGCTAGCGGGAGTTATGAGCAGTTCTTC. As protein: CSSWASGSYEQFF.

The chain links TRBV9 to TRBJ2-7, with a possible D match to TRBD2 (5 bases). This CDR3 has 16 amino acids. Germline loops: CDR1 SGDLS, CDR2 YYNGEE. With 0 bases removed from V and 5 bases from J, the gap between germline ends came to 18 bases. The CDR3 is CASSVDGVRALHEQYF. CDR3 in DNA: TGTGCCAGCAGCGTAGACGGGGTAAGGGCACTACACGAGCAGTACTTC.

The chain recombines TRBV7-3 with TRBJ2-7; D could derive from TRBD1 or TRBD2 (5 bases each). The CDR3 sequence is 15 residues long. V was clipped by 0 bases and J by 4 bases, with 13 bases between them. Germline V CDR1 and CDR2: SGHTA, FQGTGA. This CDR3 is CASSLTGEGVYEQYF. The CDR3 bases are TGTGCCAGCAGCTTAACGGGGGAAGGGGTATACGAGCAGTACTTC.

This chain joins TRBV24-1 and TRBJ2-1, with 9 positions matching TRBD2. Germline CDR1 is KGHDR and CDR2 is SFDVKD. CDR3 length equals 15 residues. V was clipped by 4 bases and J by 4 bases; unmatched bases: 4. The CDR3 is CATSETSGPYNEQFF. The CDR3, as DNA: TGTGCCACCAGTGAGACTAGCGGCCCGTACAATGAGCAGTTCTTC.

The chain is built from TRBV4-2 and TRBJ2-3; TRBD2 matches at 9 bases. CDR1 and CDR2 from the germline V gene are LGHNA and YNFKEQ. Trimming at V came to 0 bases and at J to 6 bases, leaving 7 bases not matched to a gene. The CDR3 length is 16 residues. CDR3 in DNA: TGTGCCAGCAGCCAAGATCTGGCGGGAGGGTCCGATACGCAGTATTTT. This gives the protein CASSQDLAGGSDTQYF.

The chain recombines TRBV3-1 (or the pseudogene TRBV3-2) with TRBJ2-5, with D possibly being TRBD1 or TRBD2 (5 bases each). Trimming took 4 bases from V and 1 from J, leaving 10 bases between them. CDR3 length: 14 residues. The germline gives CDR1 LGHDT, CDR2 YNNKEL (reference sequence). The CDR3 loop is CASSLGPSQETQYF. In DNA, the CDR3 is TGTGCCAGCAGCCTGGGACCCTCCCAAGAGACCCAGTACTTC.

The chain carries TRBV19 and TRBJ2-2, with 7 bases fitting TRBD1. The CDR3 runs to 15 residues. The V gene's germline CDR1 is LNHDA and CDR2 SQIVND (reference sequence). V dropped 3 bases and J dropped 3; count of bases not matched to a gene: 4. CDR3 sequence reads: CASSIEGAYTGELFF. In DNA, the CDR3 is TGTGCCAGTAGTATCGAGGGGGCGTACACCGGGGAGCTGTTTTTT.

The V gene is TRBV10-3, the J gene TRBJ2-7; TRBD1 aligns across 7 bases. This CDR3 is built from 12 residues. Germline V gives CDR1 ENHRY, CDR2 SYGVKD. J was trimmed by 5 bases and V by 9 bases; bases with no gene match: 7. CDR3 DNA: TGTGCCATTCCTGAGGGGGCTAACGAGCAGTACTTC. Protein sequence: CAIPEGANEQYF.

The chain is built from TRBV29-1 and TRBJ2-2, with 9 positions matching TRBD1. From germline, CDR1 is SQVTM and CDR2 ANQGSEA. This CDR3 is 14 amino acids long. After removal of 7 bases from V and 1 base from J, the junction contained 4 bases not matched to a gene. The CDR3 DNA follows: TGCAGCGGATACAGGGGGCAGAACACCGGGGAGCTGTTTTTT. Protein product: CSGYRGQNTGELFF.

The chain links TRBV7-9 to TRBJ2-3; D tentatively fits TRBD1 or TRBD2 (5 bases each). The CDR3 runs to 18 residues. CDR1 SEHNR and CDR2 FQNEAQ come from the germline V gene (reference sequence). V gave up 0 bases and J gave up 2 bases, with 18 bases separating them. As DNA, the CDR3 is TGTGCCAGCAGCTTAGCGAAAGGGACCCCTCCCGCCACAGATACGCAGTATTTT. Encoded protein: CASSLAKGTPPATDTQYF.

CDR3 DNA sequence: TGTGCCACCAGCAGCCTCTGGGGACAGGGGGGAGGATCACCCCTCCACTTT. Residues: CATSSLWGQGGGSPLHF. The chain carries TRBV15 and TRBJ1-6; TRBD1 agrees at 11 bases. Looked up from germline, CDR1 is LNHNV and CDR2 is YYDKDF (reference sequence). The CDR3 consists of 17 residues. V dropped 3 bases and J dropped 10; count of bases not matched to a gene: 11.

The CDR3, as DNA: TGCGCCAGCAGCTTGGCCGGGCTCTCCTACGAGCAGTACTTC. It translates to CASSLAGLSYEQYF. The chain couples TRBV5-1 to TRBJ2-7; D remains ambiguous. CDR1 SGHRS and CDR2 YFSETQ come from the germline V gene. This CDR3 contains 14 residues. V dropped 0 bases and J dropped 0 bases, with 7 bases sitting between them. Complete variable domain (other parts from reference TRBV5-1 and TRBJ2-7): KAGVTQTPRYLIKTRGQQVTLSCSPISGHRSVSWYQQTPGQGLQFLFEYFSETQRNKGNFPGRFSGRQFSNSRSEMNVSTLELGDSALYLCASSLAGLSYEQYFGPGTRLTVT.

The chain employs TRBV6-5 and TRBJ2-7; 10 bases agree with TRBD2. The junction had 4 bases not matched to a gene; V was cut back by 0 bases and J by 2 bases. This CDR3 spans 16 amino acids. Germline V gene sequence: CDR1 MNHEY, CDR2 SVGAGI. In nucleotides, the CDR3 is TGTGCCAGCAGTTACTCGACTAGCGGGTACGCCTACGAGCAGTACTTC. It codes for CASSYSTSGYAYEQYF.

The gene calls are TRBV28 and TRBJ1-2; tentatively, D is TRBD1 (6 bases). The V end was cut by 2 bases, the J end by 4 bases, with 14 bases between. CDR3 length: 15 amino acids. In germline, CDR1 is MDHEN, CDR2 SYDVKM. CDR3 nucleotide sequence: TGTGCCAGCAGTTTAATACACAGGGACGGCTATGGCTACACCTTC. Its protein product is CASSLIHRDGYGYTF.

V usage is TRBV30 and J usage is TRBJ1-4, with 12 bases matching TRBD1. The trim removed 8 bases at V and 2 bases at J, leaving 9 bases unmatched. Per germline, CDR1 GTSNPN and CDR2 SVGIG (reference sequence). The CDR3 loop spans 16 amino acids. This CDR3 is CATPPGQGATNEKLFF. In DNA, the CDR3 is TGTGCCACTCCTCCGGGACAGGGGGCTACTAATGAAAAACTGTTTTTT. Variable domain in full (rest from reference TRBV30 and TRBJ1-4): SQTIHQWPATLVQPVGSPLSLECTVEGTSNPNLYWYRQAAGRGLQLLFYSVGIGQISSEVPQNLSASRPQDRQFILSSKKLLLSDSGFYLCATPPGQGATNEKLFFGSGTQLSVL.

The chain couples TRBV18 to TRBJ2-3; TRBD1 aligns across 9 bases. The CDR3 sequence is 14 residues long. The V and J ends lost 3 bases and 5 bases, in that order; junction bases with no gene match: 3. CDR1 KGHSH and CDR2 LQKENI come from the germline V gene. In DNA, the CDR3 is TGTGCCAGCTCACCGGGACAGGGTAGAGATACGCAGTATTTT. Amino acid sequence: CASSPGQGRDTQYF.